What follows describes a single T cell receptor beta chain. Germline values: CDR1 SNHLY, CDR2 FYNNEI. The J segment lost 4 bases and the V segment lost 8 bases, leaving 7 bases of the junction unmatched. There are 14 residues in the CDR3. Method: immunoSEQ multiplex PCR; TCRdb's copy keeps in-frame clones and lacks some. The sample holds 210,000 or so clones; roughly 84% are singletons and the top ten take 1.9%. The sample originates from a study of blood T cell repertoires in COVID-19. About the research overall: The analysed material was cDNA or gDNA that came from T cells, B-cell-depleted T cells, or PBMCs.

Source material: peripheral blood. The chain has TRBV2 and TRBJ1-4; 7 bases agree with TRBD1. The sequence came from a man aged 35 to 55 with active or convalescent COVID-19. Here the CDR3 reads CASQRGRSNEKLFF. In nucleotides, the CDR3 is TGTGCCAGCCAGAGGGGGCGAAGTAATGAAAAACTGTTTTTT.